This TCR beta chain was documented in a study of blood T cell repertoires in COVID-19. The data were produced by immunoSEQ multiplex PCR, yet TCRdb's version contains in-frame clones alone and is incomplete. The sample carries fewer than 300,000 clones, about nine tenths recorded once. The V end was cut by 5 bases, the J end by 0 bases, with 11 bases between. The germline V gene encodes CDR1 SGHAT and CDR2 FQDESV (reference sequence). The CDR3 totals 15 residues. This TCR derives from a woman aged 30 to 39 with COVID-19, enrolled during active disease. Sequencing input: peripheral blood. The rearrangement uses TRBV11-1 and TRBJ1-3; D is possibly TRBD1 (6 bases). CDR3 loop: CASSQDSSSGNTIYF. The CDR3 nucleotides read TGTGCCAGCAGCCAGGACAGCTCCTCTGGAAACACCATATATTTT.